These 25 T cell receptor beta chains were sequenced from one sample in a study of shared clonotypes between healthy human individuals. This table comes from immunoSEQ multiplex PCR, and its TCRdb copy is limited to in-frame clones, with some not included. There are 600,000 to 700,000 clones in the sample; 55% to 85% occur only once, and around 1.8% lies in the top ten. Sequencing input: memory CD4+ T cells sorted from blood. Subset of the sample: CD45RA-negative fraction. These receptors were obtained from a woman aged 25 to 45 in good health.

The chain uses TRBV10-3 and TRBJ2-1; a possible D gene is TRBD2 (5 bases). CDR1 ENHRY and CDR2 SYGVKD come from the germline V gene. The CDR3 totals 12 residues. Trimming cost V 5 bases and J 6 bases, with 8 bases left between them. CDR3 region: CAISYTSNEQFF. Here the CDR3 DNA reads TGTGCCATCAGTTACACTAGCAATGAGCAGTTCTTC.

CDR3 sequence (DNA): TGTGCCATCAGCGCTGACGGTCAGGGCTACACCTTC. Its protein product is CAISADGQGYTF. The chain employs TRBV10-3 and TRBJ1-2, with unresolved D. The germline V and J ends were trimmed by 6 bases and 8 bases, with 13 bases remaining between them. Germline V gene data show CDR1 as ENHRY and CDR2 as SYGVKD. CDR3 length: 12 residues.

Only a few counts were recorded for this clone. The chain recombines TRBV19 with TRBJ1-5; the D is unclear. This CDR3 spans 14 amino acids. CDR1 is LNHDA, CDR2 SQIVND, per germline (reference sequence). The germline V and J ends were trimmed by 5 bases and 6 bases, with 14 bases remaining between them. In DNA, the CDR3 is TGTGCCAGTAGTGCGTGGACTGCCTCTCAGCCCCAGCATTTT. As protein: CASSAWTASQPQHF.

The chain couples TRBV28 to TRBJ2-5; 8 nucleotides agree with TRBD1. The CDR3 has 16 residues. Germline V gene sequence: CDR1 MDHEN, CDR2 SYDVKM. J gave up 4 bases and V 5 bases, and 12 bases lay outside the gene matches. CDR3 nucleotide sequence: TGTGCCAGCAGTCCCCAGGGGGCGTGGTTCCGAGAGACCCAGTACTTC. Translating gives CASSPQGAWFRETQYF.

The chain has TRBV7-7 and TRBJ2-1; D possibly corresponds to TRBD2 (6 bases). The ends were cut back, 4 bases at V and 4 bases at J, with 14 bases in the middle. Germline-derived CDR1 and CDR2 are SSHAT and FNYEAQ (reference sequence). The CDR3 is 15 amino acids. The CDR3 DNA is TGTGCCAGCAGCTCAGGGTCGGGGGTGTACAATGAGCAGTTCTTC. Encoded protein: CASSSGSGVYNEQFF.

This chain links TRBV28 with TRBJ1-5; 9 nucleotides agree with TRBD1. Germline CDR1 MDHEN, CDR2 SYDVKM. This CDR3 spans 14 amino acids. With 5 bases clipped from V and 7 bases from J, the junction kept 6 bases outside the gene matches. The DNA for the CDR3 is TGTGCCAGCAGTCCACCACAGGGGGCACAGCCCCAGCATTTT. Encoded protein: CASSPPQGAQPQHF.

The chain uses TRBV6-5 and TRBJ1-1; a possible D gene is TRBD1 (6 bases). Per the germline V gene, CDR1 is MNHEY and CDR2 is SVGAGI. Trimming removed 3 bases from V and 2 bases from J, with 10 bases in between. The CDR3 contains 14 residues. The CDR3 is CASSYRTANTEAFF. CDR3 sequence (DNA): TGTGCCAGCAGTTATAGGACAGCAAACACTGAAGCTTTCTTT.

The genes are TRBV4-1 and TRBJ2-1; 7 bases are shared with TRBD1. CDR3 length: 16 residues. V dropped 1 base and J dropped 3; count of bases not matched to a gene: 6. The germline gives CDR1 MGHRA, CDR2 YSYEKL. CDR3 sequence reads: CASSQGLTGVYNEQFF. CDR3 sequence (DNA): TGCGCCAGCAGCCAAGGGTTAACAGGGGTCTACAATGAGCAGTTCTTC.

V and J are TRBV6-5 and TRBJ1-1; unclear D gene. Germline CDR1 MNHEY, CDR2 SVGAGI. CDR3 length equals 13 residues. V dropped 6 bases and J dropped 3 bases, with 11 bases sitting between them. The CDR3 nucleotides read TGTGCCAGCAGAACTACAGTTGACACTGAAGCTTTCTTT. This codes for CASRTTVDTEAFF.

The genes are TRBV6-1 and TRBJ2-7, with 10 bases matching TRBD2. The junction had 5 bases not matched to a gene; V was cut back by 6 bases and J by 3 bases. This CDR3 region has 14 residues. Germline V gene data show CDR1 as MNHNS and CDR2 as SASEGT. The DNA for the CDR3 is TGTGCCAGCAGATCTAGCGGGAGACTCTACGAGCAGTACTTC. Translated, it gives CASRSSGRLYEQYF.

This clone has only one observation. The chain couples TRBV2 to TRBJ1-4; D gene unclear. This CDR3 comprises 14 residues. Germline assignment: CDR1 SNHLY and CDR2 FYNNEI. V was cut by 7 bases and J by 10 bases, with 19 bases left in between. In DNA, the CDR3 is TGTGCCAGCACTTCGCCCCAAATGGGAGTAAAACTGTTTTTT. Encoded protein: CASTSPQMGVKLFF.

The genes are TRBV7-2 and TRBJ2-7, with 11 bases aligning to TRBD2. This CDR3 spans 15 amino acids. CDR1 and CDR2 from the germline V gene are SGHTA and FQGNSA. V shed 5 bases and J 3 bases; nucleotides not matched to a gene: 6. This CDR3 is CASSQTSGSNYEQYF. As DNA, the CDR3 is TGTGCCAGCAGCCAAACTAGCGGGAGTAACTACGAGCAGTACTTC.

This clone was counted a single time. The chain employs TRBV5-1 and TRBJ2-1; no definite D call. This CDR3 region has 15 residues. Trimming shortened V by 0 bases and J by 5 bases, and 12 bases separated the two germline ends. Germline CDR1 is SGHRS and CDR2 is YFSETQ. CDR3 loop: CASSLGAYNNNEQFF. CDR3 sequence (DNA): TGCGCCAGCAGCTTGGGGGCTTATAATAACAATGAGCAGTTCTTC.

The chain employs TRBV25-1 and TRBJ2-1; possible D gene TRBD1, 6 bases. This CDR3 contains 18 residues. Per the germline V gene, CDR1 is MGHDK and CDR2 is SYGVNS. Trimming removed 4 bases from V and 6 bases from J, with 25 bases in between. The CDR3 DNA follows: TGTGCCAGCAGTGGGTCCACACCCGGGACACGTTTGATCAATGAGCAGTTCTTC. It encodes CASSGSTPGTRLINEQFF.

This clone was seen once. This rearrangement joins TRBV5-1 to TRBJ1-2; D remains unclear. V gave up 0 bases and J gave up 8 bases, with 14 bases separating them. CDR3 size: 14 residues. Per the germline V gene, CDR1 is SGHRS and CDR2 is YFSETQ. CDR3 amino acids: CASSLGRPEVGYTF. As DNA, the CDR3 is TGCGCCAGCAGCTTGGGACGGCCCGAGGTAGGCTACACCTTC.

The CDR3 DNA follows: TGTGCCAGCACCAAAGAAGGGGTTGGTCGCTACACCTTC. Its protein is CASTKEGVGRYTF. The V call is TRBV2, the J call TRBJ1-2, with D possibly matching TRBD1 (5 bases). The V gene lost 7 bases and the J gene lost 9 bases, with 18 bases spanning the gap. This CDR3 contains 13 residues. Germline assignment: CDR1 SNHLY and CDR2 FYNNEI.

The chain links TRBV2 to TRBJ2-7; D perhaps matches TRBD2 (6 bases). Between the trimmed V and J ends, which lost 7 bases and 7 bases, there was a span of 17 bases. The CDR3 is made up of 13 amino acids. Germline assignment: CDR1 SNHLY and CDR2 FYNNEI. CDR3 in amino acids: CASTIVAGGEQYF. In nucleotides, the CDR3 is TGTGCCAGCACGATTGTGGCAGGAGGGGAGCAGTACTTC. Full variable domain (missing parts from reference TRBV2 and TRBJ2-7): EPEVTQTPSHQVTQMGQEVILRCVPISNHLYFYWYRQILGQKVEFLVSFYNNEISEKSEIFDDQFSVERPDGSNFTLKIRSTKLEDSAMYFCASTIVAGGEQYFGPGTRLTVT.

The genes are TRBV10-1 and TRBJ2-5, with 10 bases identical to TRBD1. With 4 bases clipped from V and 3 bases from J, the junction kept 14 bases outside the gene matches. The germline V gene has CDR1 WNHNN and CDR2 SYGVQD (reference sequence). This CDR3 spans 18 amino acids. The CDR3 loop is CASSVPLDRGPSEETQYF. Written as DNA, the CDR3 is TGCGCCAGCAGTGTACCGCTCGACAGGGGGCCTTCAGAAGAGACCCAGTACTTC.

This clone has more than one count but fewer than ten. Written as DNA, the CDR3 is TGTGCCATCAGAAGCGGGGGATCCATGAACACTGAAGCTTTCTTT. Protein sequence: CAIRSGGSMNTEAFF. The chain employs TRBV10-3 and TRBJ1-1, with D maybe TRBD1 (5 bases). The CDR3 totals 15 residues. In germline, CDR1 is ENHRY, CDR2 SYGVKD. V gave up 6 bases and J gave up 0 bases, with 14 bases separating them.

This chain connects TRBV27 to TRBJ1-3, with 9 bases matching TRBD1. Germline loops: CDR1 MNHEY, CDR2 SMNVEV (reference sequence). Losses at the gene ends were 9 bases for V and 5 bases for J; bases not matched to a gene: 5. The CDR3 is 13 residues long. The CDR3 protein is CASRDRVRNTIYF. CDR3 DNA sequence: TGTGCCAGTAGGGACAGGGTAAGAAACACCATATATTTT.

The chain links TRBV5-1 to TRBJ1-2, with 10 positions matching TRBD1. J lost 6 bases, V lost 0 bases, and 5 bases had no gene match. CDR1 SGHRS and CDR2 YFSETQ come from the germline V gene. CDR3 length: 15 residues. The CDR3 reads CASSLALGQGNGYTF. CDR3 bases: TGCGCCAGCAGCTTGGCTCTGGGACAGGGGAATGGCTACACCTTC.

About this clone: A junction end diverges from the germline sequence, so it may reflect a read error. V gene TRBV19 combines with J gene TRBJ2-1; D is uncertain. CDR3 length: 14 amino acids. Germline V gene sequence: CDR1 LNHDA, CDR2 SQIVND (reference sequence). The CDR3 nucleotides read TGTGCCAGTACGGCTTCCACCTCCCACAATGAGCAGTTCTTC. Residues: CASTASTSHNEQFF.

Concerning this clone: Other DNA sequences from this sample encode an identical CDR3 as well. The chain uses TRBV7-9 and TRBJ1-1; D is uncertain. Trimming took 1 base from V and 2 from J, leaving 5 bases between them. This CDR3 region has 13 residues. Germline CDR1 SEHNR, CDR2 FQNEAQ (reference sequence). The CDR3 nucleotides read TGTGCCAGCAGCTTAGTAGGAAACACTGAAGCTTTCTTT. Protein sequence: CASSLVGNTEAFF.

This clone was seen once. V is TRBV6-5 and J is TRBJ2-7, with unresolved D. The CDR3 extends over 14 amino acids. Trimming removed 2 bases from V and 3 bases from J, with 11 bases in between. Germline V gene sequence: CDR1 MNHEY, CDR2 SVGAGI. The CDR3 loop reads CASSYGSTFYEQYF. In DNA, the CDR3 is TGTGCCAGCAGTTACGGGTCGACGTTCTACGAGCAGTACTTC.

Of note for this clone: This CDR3 is also generated by other DNA sequences in the sample. The DNA for the CDR3 is TGTGCCAGTAGTACGACTAGCGGAACCTACAATGAGCAGTTCTTC. It codes for CASSTTSGTYNEQFF. J is TRBJ2-1 and V is TRBV19; 9 bases map to TRBD2. Trimming removed 4 bases from V and 2 bases from J; junction bases left unmatched: 3. The CDR3 loop spans 15 amino acids. Per germline, CDR1 LNHDA and CDR2 SQIVND (reference sequence). The complete variable domain, with remaining parts taken from reference TRBV19 and TRBJ2-1, reads DGGITQSPKYLFRKEGQNVTLSCEQNLNHDAMYWYRQDPGQGLRLIYYSQIVNDFQKGDIAEGYSVSREKKESFPLTVTSAQKNPTAFYLCASSTTSGTYNEQFFGPGTRLTVL.